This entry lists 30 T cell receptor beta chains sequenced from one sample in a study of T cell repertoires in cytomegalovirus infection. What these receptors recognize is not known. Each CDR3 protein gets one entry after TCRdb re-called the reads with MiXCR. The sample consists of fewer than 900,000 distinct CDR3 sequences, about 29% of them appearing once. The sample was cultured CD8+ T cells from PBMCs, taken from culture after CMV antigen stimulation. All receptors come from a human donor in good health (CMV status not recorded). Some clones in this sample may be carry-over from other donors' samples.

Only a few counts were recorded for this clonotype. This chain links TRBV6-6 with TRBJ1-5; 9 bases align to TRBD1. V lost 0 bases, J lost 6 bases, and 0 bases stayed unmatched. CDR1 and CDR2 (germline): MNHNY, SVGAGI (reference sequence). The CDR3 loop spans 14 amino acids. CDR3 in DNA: TGTGCCAGCAGTTACTCGACAGGGGGTCAGCCCCAGCATTTT. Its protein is CASSYSTGGQPQHF.

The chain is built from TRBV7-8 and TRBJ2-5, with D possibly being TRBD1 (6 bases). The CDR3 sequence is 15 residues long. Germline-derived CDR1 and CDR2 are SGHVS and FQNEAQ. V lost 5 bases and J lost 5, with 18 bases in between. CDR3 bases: TGTGCCAGCAGCCCCCGCCCGAACAGGGCCGAGACCCAGTACTTC. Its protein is CASSPRPNRAETQYF.

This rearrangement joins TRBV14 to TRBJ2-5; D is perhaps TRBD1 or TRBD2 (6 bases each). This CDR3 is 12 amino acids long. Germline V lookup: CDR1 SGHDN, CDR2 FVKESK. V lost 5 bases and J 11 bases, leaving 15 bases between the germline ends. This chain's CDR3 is CASSLEGGQQYF. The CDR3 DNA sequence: TGTGCCAGCAGCTTGGAAGGGGGGCAGCAGTACTTC.

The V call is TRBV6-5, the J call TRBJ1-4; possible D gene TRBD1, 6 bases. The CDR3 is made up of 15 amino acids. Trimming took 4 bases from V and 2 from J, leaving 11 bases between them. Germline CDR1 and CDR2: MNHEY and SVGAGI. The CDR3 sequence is CASSSGTTTNEKLFF. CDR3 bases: TGTGCCAGCAGTTCGGGGACAACTACTAATGAAAAACTGTTTTTT.

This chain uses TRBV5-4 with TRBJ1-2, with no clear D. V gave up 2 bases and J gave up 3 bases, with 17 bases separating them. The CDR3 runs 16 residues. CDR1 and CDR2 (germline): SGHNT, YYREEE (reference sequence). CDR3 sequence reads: CASSFLTGTPHYGYTF. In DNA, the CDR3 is TGTGCCAGCAGCTTTCTTACCGGAACGCCCCACTATGGCTACACCTTC.

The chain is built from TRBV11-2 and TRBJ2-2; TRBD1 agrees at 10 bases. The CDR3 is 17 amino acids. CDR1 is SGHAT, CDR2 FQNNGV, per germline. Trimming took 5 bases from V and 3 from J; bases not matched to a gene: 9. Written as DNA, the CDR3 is TGTGCCAGCAGCCCCCCGGGACAGGGGAGGGACACCGGGGAGCTGTTTTTT. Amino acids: CASSPPGQGRDTGELFF.

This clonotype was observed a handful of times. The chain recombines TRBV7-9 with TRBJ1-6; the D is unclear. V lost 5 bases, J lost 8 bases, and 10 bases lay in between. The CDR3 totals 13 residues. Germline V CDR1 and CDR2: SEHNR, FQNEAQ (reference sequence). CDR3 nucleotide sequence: TGTGCCAGCAGCCCCGGGCGGGATTCACCCCTCCACTTT. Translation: CASSPGRDSPLHF.

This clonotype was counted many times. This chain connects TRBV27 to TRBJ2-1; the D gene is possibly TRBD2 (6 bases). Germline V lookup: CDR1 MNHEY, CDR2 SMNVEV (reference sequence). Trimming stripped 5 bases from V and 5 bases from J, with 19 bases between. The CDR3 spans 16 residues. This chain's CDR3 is CASSPIPGLQNNEQFF. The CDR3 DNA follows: TGTGCCAGCAGTCCCATCCCGGGACTCCAAAACAATGAGCAGTTCTTC.

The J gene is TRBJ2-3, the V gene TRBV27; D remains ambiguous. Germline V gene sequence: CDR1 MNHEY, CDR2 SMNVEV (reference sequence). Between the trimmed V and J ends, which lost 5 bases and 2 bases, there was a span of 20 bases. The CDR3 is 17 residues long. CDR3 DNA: TGTGCCAGCAGTCCCCAACTACAGATCTTCTACACAGATACGCAGTATTTT. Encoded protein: CASSPQLQIFYTDTQYF.

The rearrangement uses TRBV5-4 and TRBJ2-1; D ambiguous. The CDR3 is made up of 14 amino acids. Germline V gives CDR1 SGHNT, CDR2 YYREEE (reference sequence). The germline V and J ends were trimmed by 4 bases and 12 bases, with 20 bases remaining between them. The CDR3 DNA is TGTGCCAGCAGCCCCCCCAATAGCTTTGCTGGGCAGTTCTTC. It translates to CASSPPNSFAGQFF.

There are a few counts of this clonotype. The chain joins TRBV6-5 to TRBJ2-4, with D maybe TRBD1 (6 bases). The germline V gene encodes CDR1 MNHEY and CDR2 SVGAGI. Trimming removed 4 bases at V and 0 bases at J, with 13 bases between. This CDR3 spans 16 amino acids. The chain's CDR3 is CASSFNRDLAKNIQYF. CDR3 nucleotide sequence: TGTGCCAGCAGTTTTAACAGGGACCTAGCCAAAAACATTCAGTACTTC.

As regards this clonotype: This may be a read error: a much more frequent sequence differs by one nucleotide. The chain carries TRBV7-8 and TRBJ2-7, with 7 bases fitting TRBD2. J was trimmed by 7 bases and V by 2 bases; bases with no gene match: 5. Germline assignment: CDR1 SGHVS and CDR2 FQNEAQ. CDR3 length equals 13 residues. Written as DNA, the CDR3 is TGTGCCAGCAGCTTAACCACGGGGGGTGAGCAGTACTTC. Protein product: CASSLTTGGEQYF.

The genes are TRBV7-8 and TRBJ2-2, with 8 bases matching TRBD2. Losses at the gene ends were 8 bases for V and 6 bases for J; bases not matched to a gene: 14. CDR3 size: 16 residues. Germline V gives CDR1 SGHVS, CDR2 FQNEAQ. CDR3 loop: CASAPAGGGGPGELFF. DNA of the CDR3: TGTGCCAGCGCACCAGCCGGGGGGGGGGGCCCCGGGGAGCTGTTTTTT.

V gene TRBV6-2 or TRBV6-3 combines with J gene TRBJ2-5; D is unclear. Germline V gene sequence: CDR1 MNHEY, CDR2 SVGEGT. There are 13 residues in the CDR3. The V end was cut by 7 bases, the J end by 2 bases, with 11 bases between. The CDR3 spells CASTIPGQETQYF. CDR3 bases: TGTGCCAGCACCATCCCCGGACAAGAGACCCAGTACTTC.

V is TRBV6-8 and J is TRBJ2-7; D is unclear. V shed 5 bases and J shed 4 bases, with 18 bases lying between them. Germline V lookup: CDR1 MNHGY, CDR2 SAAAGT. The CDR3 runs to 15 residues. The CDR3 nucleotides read TGTGCCAGCAGTCCGGAAACCTTGGTACGGTACGAGCAGTACTTC. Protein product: CASSPETLVRYEQYF.

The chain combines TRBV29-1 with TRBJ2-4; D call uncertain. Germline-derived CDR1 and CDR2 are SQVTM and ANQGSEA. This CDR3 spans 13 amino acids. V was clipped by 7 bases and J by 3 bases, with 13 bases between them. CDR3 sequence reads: CSATPLGKNIQYF. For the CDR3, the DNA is TGCAGCGCAACCCCTTTGGGCAAAAACATTCAGTACTTC.

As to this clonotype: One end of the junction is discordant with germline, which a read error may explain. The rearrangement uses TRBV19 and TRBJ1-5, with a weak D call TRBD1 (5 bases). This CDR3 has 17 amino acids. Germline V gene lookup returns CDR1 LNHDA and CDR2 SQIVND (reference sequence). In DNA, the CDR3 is TGTGCCAGTAGTATCCCCCCACAGGTCCTTAGCAATCAGCCCCAACATTTT. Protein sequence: CASSIPPQVLSNQPQHF.

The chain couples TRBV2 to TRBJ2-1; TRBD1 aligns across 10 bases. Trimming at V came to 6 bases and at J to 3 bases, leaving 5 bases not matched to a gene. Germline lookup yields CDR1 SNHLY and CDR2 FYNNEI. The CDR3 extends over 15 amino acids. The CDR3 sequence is CASSLTGGNYNEQFF. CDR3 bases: TGTGCCAGCAGCCTGACAGGGGGCAACTACAATGAGCAGTTCTTC.

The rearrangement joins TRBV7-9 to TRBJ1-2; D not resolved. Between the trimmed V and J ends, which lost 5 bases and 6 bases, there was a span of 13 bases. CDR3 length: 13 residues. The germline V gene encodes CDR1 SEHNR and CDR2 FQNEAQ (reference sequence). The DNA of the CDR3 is TGTGCCAGCAGCCTACTACCTTCCCATGGCTACACCTTC. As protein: CASSLLPSHGYTF. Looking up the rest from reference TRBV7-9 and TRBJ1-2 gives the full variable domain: DTGVSQNPRHKITKRGQNVTFRCDPISEHNRLYWYRQTLGQGPEFLTYFQNEAQLEKSRLLSDRFSAERPKGSFSTLEIQRTEQGDSAMYLCASSLLPSHGYTFGSGTRLTVV.

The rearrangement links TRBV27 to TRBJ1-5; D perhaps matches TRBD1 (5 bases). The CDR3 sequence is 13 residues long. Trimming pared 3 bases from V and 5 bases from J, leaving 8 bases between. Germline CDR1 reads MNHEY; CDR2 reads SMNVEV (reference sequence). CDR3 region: CASSFGTHQPQHF. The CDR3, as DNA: TGTGCCAGCAGTTTTGGGACGCATCAGCCCCAGCATTTT.

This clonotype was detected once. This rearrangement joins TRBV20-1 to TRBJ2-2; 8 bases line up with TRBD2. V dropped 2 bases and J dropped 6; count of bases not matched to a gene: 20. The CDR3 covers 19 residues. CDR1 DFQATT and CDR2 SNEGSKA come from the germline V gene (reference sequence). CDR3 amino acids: CSARSPYLGAGGQPGELFF. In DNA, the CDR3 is TGCAGTGCTAGATCCCCCTACCTGGGGGCGGGGGGACAACCCGGGGAGCTGTTTTTT.

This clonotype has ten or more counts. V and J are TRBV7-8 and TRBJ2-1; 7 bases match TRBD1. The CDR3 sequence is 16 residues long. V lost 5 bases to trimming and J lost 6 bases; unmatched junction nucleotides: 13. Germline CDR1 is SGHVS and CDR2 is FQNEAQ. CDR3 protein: CASSVRSTGISNEQFF. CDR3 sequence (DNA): TGTGCCAGCAGCGTACGGTCGACAGGGATCAGCAATGAGCAGTTCTTC.

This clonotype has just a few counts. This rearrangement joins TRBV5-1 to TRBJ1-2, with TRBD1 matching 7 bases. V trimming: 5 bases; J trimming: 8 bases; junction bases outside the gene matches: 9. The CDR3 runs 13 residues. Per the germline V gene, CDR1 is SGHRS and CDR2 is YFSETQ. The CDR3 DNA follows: TGCGCCAGCAGAATCGACAGGGCTCGGGGCTACACCTTC. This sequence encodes CASRIDRARGYTF. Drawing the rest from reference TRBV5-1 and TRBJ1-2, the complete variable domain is KAGVTQTPRYLIKTRGQQVTLSCSPISGHRSVSWYQQTPGQGLQFLFEYFSETQRNKGNFPGRFSGRQFSNSRSEMNVSTLELGDSALYLCASRIDRARGYTFGSGTRLTVV.

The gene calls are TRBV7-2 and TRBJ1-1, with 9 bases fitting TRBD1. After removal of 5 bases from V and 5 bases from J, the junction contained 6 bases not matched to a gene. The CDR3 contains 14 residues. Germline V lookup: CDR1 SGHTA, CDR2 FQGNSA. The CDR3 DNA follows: TGTGCCAGCAGCCCCTCCGGACAGGGGACTGAAGCTTTCTTT. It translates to CASSPSGQGTEAFF.

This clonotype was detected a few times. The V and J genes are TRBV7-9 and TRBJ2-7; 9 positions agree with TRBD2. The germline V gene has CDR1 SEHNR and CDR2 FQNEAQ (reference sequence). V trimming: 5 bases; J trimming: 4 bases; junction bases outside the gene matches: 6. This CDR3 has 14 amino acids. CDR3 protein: CASSPRGGVYEQYF. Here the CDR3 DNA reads TGTGCCAGCAGCCCGCGGGGGGGCGTGTACGAGCAGTACTTC.

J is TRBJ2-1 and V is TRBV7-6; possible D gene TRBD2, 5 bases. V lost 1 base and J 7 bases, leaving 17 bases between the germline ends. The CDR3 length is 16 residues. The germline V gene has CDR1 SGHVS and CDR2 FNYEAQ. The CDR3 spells CASSLVPTILENEQFF. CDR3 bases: TGTGCCAGCAGCTTAGTCCCGACTATCCTTGAGAATGAGCAGTTCTTC.

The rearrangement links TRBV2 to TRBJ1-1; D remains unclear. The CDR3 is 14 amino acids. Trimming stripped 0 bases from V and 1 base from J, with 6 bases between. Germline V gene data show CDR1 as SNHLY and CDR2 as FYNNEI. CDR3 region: CASSEAPENTEAFF. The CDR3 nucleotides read TGTGCCAGCAGTGAAGCGCCAGAGAACACTGAAGCTTTCTTT. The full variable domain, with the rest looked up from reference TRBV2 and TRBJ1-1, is EPEVTQTPSHQVTQMGQEVILRCVPISNHLYFYWYRQILGQKVEFLVSFYNNEISEKSEIFDDQFSVERPDGSNFTLKIRSTKLEDSAMYFCASSEAPENTEAFFGQGTRLTVV.

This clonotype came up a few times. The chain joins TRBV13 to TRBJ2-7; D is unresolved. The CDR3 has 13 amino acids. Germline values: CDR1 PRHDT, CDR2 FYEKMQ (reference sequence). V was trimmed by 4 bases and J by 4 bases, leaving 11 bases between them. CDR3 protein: CASSSWEAYEQYF. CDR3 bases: TGTGCCAGCAGCTCCTGGGAAGCTTACGAGCAGTACTTC.

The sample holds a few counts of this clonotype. This chain's CDR3 is CASSEGQGYNEQFF. The CDR3 DNA sequence: TGTGCCAGCAGTGAGGGTCAGGGGTACAATGAGCAGTTCTTC. The chain is built from TRBV2 and TRBJ2-1; possible D gene TRBD1, 6 bases. This CDR3 region has 14 residues. CDR1 SNHLY and CDR2 FYNNEI come from the germline V gene. The V end was cut by 3 bases, the J end by 4 bases, with 10 bases between. Supplemented by reference TRBV2 and TRBJ2-1, the full variable domain reads EPEVTQTPSHQVTQMGQEVILRCVPISNHLYFYWYRQILGQKVEFLVSFYNNEISEKSEIFDDQFSVERPDGSNFTLKIRSTKLEDSAMYFCASSEGQGYNEQFFGPGTRLTVL.

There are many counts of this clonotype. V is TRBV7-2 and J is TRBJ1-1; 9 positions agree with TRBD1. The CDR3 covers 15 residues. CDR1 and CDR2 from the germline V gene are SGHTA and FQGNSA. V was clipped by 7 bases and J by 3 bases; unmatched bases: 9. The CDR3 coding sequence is TGTGCCAGCAATTATCGGGACAGGGCCGACACTGAAGCTTTCTTT. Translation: CASNYRDRADTEAFF.